Each of the 15 T cell receptor beta chains below was sequenced from the same sample in a study of blood T cell repertoires in COVID-19. Profiling relied on immunoSEQ multiplex PCR, and the TCRdb table lists in-frame clones only, not all of them. The sample gives about 250,000 clones, roughly nine tenths of which show up once; about 3% is in the top ten. Input material: PBMCs or T cells enriched from blood (not recorded which). Receptor source: a woman between 50 and 59 years old who had recovered from COVID-19.

This rearrangement joins TRBV6-5 to TRBJ1-3; TRBD1 agrees at 9 bases. The CDR3 totals 16 residues. Trimming cost V 4 bases and J 1 base; bases outside gene matches: 5. Germline CDR1 is MNHEY and CDR2 is SVGAGI. CDR3 bases: TGTGCCAGCAGTTCACAACAGGGGGCGTCTGGAAACACCATATATTTT. Amino acid sequence: CASSSQQGASGNTIYF.

V and J are TRBV6-5 and TRBJ1-1; tentative D call: TRBD1 (5 bases). Trimming removed 4 bases from V and 11 bases from J, with 14 bases in between. Germline V gene data show CDR1 as MNHEY and CDR2 as SVGAGI. CDR3 size: 12 residues. The CDR3 sequence is CASSSGLAGAFF. The CDR3 nucleotides read TGTGCCAGCAGTTCGGGACTGGCCGGGGCTTTCTTT.

CDR3 sequence (DNA): TGTGCCTGGAGTGGATTTTTAGCGGGAGGTCTAGGCGGGGAGCTGTTTTTT. Translating it yields CAWSGFLAGGLGGELFF. The rearrangement uses TRBV30 and TRBJ2-2, with TRBD2 matching over 10 bases. This CDR3 comprises 17 residues. From germline, CDR1 is GTSNPN and CDR2 SVGIG (reference sequence). V trimming: 1 base; J trimming: 7 bases; junction bases outside the gene matches: 12.

J is TRBJ1-5 and V is TRBV16, with D tentatively TRBD1 (5 bases). Germline V gives CDR1 KGHSY, CDR2 FQNENV. V was shortened by 4 bases and J by 3 bases, with 19 bases between the two germline ends. The CDR3 has 17 residues. Here the CDR3 reads CASSRRTLGANNQPQHF. The CDR3 bases are TGTGCCAGCAGCCGTCGGACGTTAGGGGCGAACAATCAGCCCCAGCATTTT.

The DNA of the CDR3 is TGTGCCAGCAGCGTAGAGGTAGCGGGAGGGGGCAATGAGCAGTTCTTC. The encoded protein is CASSVEVAGGGNEQFF. This rearrangement joins TRBV9 to TRBJ2-1, with 11 bases matching TRBD2. Looked up from germline, CDR1 is SGDLS and CDR2 is YYNGEE. Trimming removed 0 bases from V and 6 bases from J; junction bases left unmatched: 5. The CDR3 spans 16 residues.

The chain recombines TRBV7-2 with TRBJ2-7; 7 nucleotides match TRBD1. The CDR3 has 15 residues. With 5 bases clipped from V and 4 bases from J, the junction kept 11 bases outside the gene matches. Germline CDR1 SGHTA, CDR2 FQGNSA. The CDR3, as DNA: TGTGCCAGCAGCCAGACAGGGTGGGGAAATTACGAGCAGTACTTC. It encodes CASSQTGWGNYEQYF.

The V and J genes are TRBV3-1 (or the pseudogene TRBV3-2) and TRBJ1-1; D unclear. The V end lost 2 bases, the J end lost 0 bases, and 4 bases lay between the germline ends. The length of the CDR3 is 13 residues. Germline V gene data show CDR1 as LGHDT and CDR2 as YNNKEL (reference sequence). In DNA, the CDR3 is TGTGCCAGCAGCCAATCAGTGAACACTGAAGCTTTCTTT. Translation: CASSQSVNTEAFF.

J is TRBJ2-2 and V is TRBV7-8; a possible D gene is TRBD2 (6 bases). V was cut by 5 bases and J by 1 base, with 14 bases left in between. This CDR3 region has 16 residues. The germline gives CDR1 SGHVS, CDR2 FQNEAQ. DNA for the CDR3: TGTGCCAGCAGCCCCATCGGGGGTGTGAACACCGGGGAGCTGTTTTTT. It encodes CASSPIGGVNTGELFF.

This chain joins TRBV28 and TRBJ2-1; D is possibly TRBD1 (6 bases). Between the trimmed V and J ends, which lost 1 base and 5 bases, there was a span of 15 bases. CDR1 is MDHEN, CDR2 SYDVKM, per germline. The CDR3 has 16 residues. In nucleotides, the CDR3 is TGTGCCAGCAGTTTATTGGGGGCGGCAGGAAACAATGAGCAGTTCTTC. Encoded protein: CASSLLGAAGNNEQFF.

This chain joins TRBV5-4 and TRBJ2-1, with 9 bases lining up with TRBD2. After removal of 5 bases from V and 5 bases from J, the junction contained 5 bases not matched to a gene. The CDR3 has 14 amino acids. Germline-derived CDR1 and CDR2 are SGHNT and YYREEE (reference sequence). This chain's CDR3 is CASSRTSANNEQFF. The DNA for the CDR3 is TGTGCCAGCAGTCGGACTAGCGCAAACAATGAGCAGTTCTTC.

In regard to this clone: A read error may account for a junction end that differs from germline. The V and J genes are TRBV20-1 and TRBJ1-2; D ambiguous. Germline CDR1 is DFQATT and CDR2 is SNEGSKA (reference sequence). The CDR3 totals 11 residues. Written as DNA, the CDR3 is TGTCAACGGGCGGAGGTCTATGGCTACACCTTC. This codes for CQRAEVYGYTF.

V usage is TRBV20-1 and J usage is TRBJ2-1; D is undetermined. This CDR3 is built from 15 residues. Germline CDR1 reads DFQATT; CDR2 reads SNEGSKA (reference sequence). V shed 3 bases and J shed 2 bases, with 14 bases lying between them. The CDR3 protein is CSASSGGWTYNEQFF. CDR3 DNA: TGCAGTGCTAGTTCTGGCGGATGGACCTACAATGAGCAGTTCTTC.

V usage is TRBV6-1 and J usage is TRBJ2-3, with D possibly matching TRBD1 (6 bases). Germline V gene sequence: CDR1 MNHNS, CDR2 SASEGT. The CDR3 spans 13 residues. V was trimmed by 3 bases and J by 6 bases, leaving 10 bases between them. This chain's CDR3 is CASSDGDRDTQYF. CDR3 DNA: TGTGCCAGCAGTGACGGAGACAGGGATACGCAGTATTTT.

The gene calls are TRBV27 and TRBJ1-6; 7 bases align to TRBD1. The CDR3 extends over 16 amino acids. Germline V CDR1 and CDR2: MNHEY, SMNVEV (reference sequence). The J segment lost 6 bases and the V segment lost 5 bases, leaving 10 bases of the junction unmatched. CDR3 region: CASSTSGTESNSPLHF. DNA for the CDR3: TGTGCCAGCAGTACCTCCGGGACAGAGAGTAATTCACCCCTCCACTTT.

This clone showed up just once. The V and J genes are TRBV19 and TRBJ1-1, with 8 bases matching TRBD1. The CDR3 spans 15 residues. Germline-derived CDR1 and CDR2 are LNHDA and SQIVND (reference sequence). J gave up 3 bases and V 3 bases, and 6 bases lay outside the gene matches. CDR3 loop: CASSIISGGYTEAFF. The DNA of the CDR3 is TGTGCCAGTAGTATCATCTCAGGGGGCTACACTGAAGCTTTCTTT.